These 10 T cell receptor delta chains were all obtained from the same sample, sequenced in a study of gammadelta T cells in human blood. TCRdb re-called clones from the RT-PCR reads via CATT. The data contain around 1,200 delta-chain clones, 9.7% of them singletons. Sample: non-Vgamma9Vdelta2 gamma-delta T cells from infant blood. The source is a human donor.

This clone was detected only a few times. Given a much more abundant clone one base away, this may be a read error. The chain links TRDV1 to TRDJ1; 9 bases are shared with TRDD3. From germline, CDR1 is TSWWSYY and CDR2 QGS. This CDR3 region has 21 residues. Germline trimming cut 5 bases from V and 0 bases from J; bases unmatched to any gene: 22. The CDR3 coding sequence is TGTGCTCTTGGGTTCCGTCCTAGGCGGGGGATACAGGCCCAGTACACCGATAAACTCATCTTT. Its protein product is CALGFRPRRGIQAQYTDKLIF.

In its sample, this clone is large. J is TRDJ1 and V is TRDV3, with D unresolved. Trimming left V 3 bases short and J 6 bases short, with 11 bases between. The CDR3 extends over 11 amino acids. Germline V gene lookup returns CDR1 TVYSNPD and CDR2 GDNSRS (reference sequence). The CDR3: CALNSRYKLIF. In nucleotides, the CDR3 is TGTGCCTTAAATTCCCGCTATAAACTCATCTTT.

Concerning this clone: This likely traces to a read error, being one base from a far larger clone. V gene TRDV2 combines with J gene TRDJ2; 11 bases fit TRDD3. TCRdb offers no J gene call, so here the DNA was matched to germline to obtain one. Germline CDR1 GEAIGNYY, CDR2 EKD. V shed 0 bases and J 0 bases; nucleotides not matched to a gene: 2. There are 17 residues in the CDR3. The CDR3 DNA reads TGTGCCTGTGACACCGAACTGGGGGATACTTTGACAGCACAACTCTTCTTT. Translated: CACDTELGDTLTAQLFF.

This clone is large (0.1 to 1%) in the sample. Other DNA sequences in the sample encode the same CDR3. The V call is TRDV2, the J call TRDJ1, with 8 bases identical to TRDD3. Germline values: CDR1 GEAIGNYY, CDR2 EKD. The CDR3 has 14 amino acids. The ends lost 0 bases at V and 4 bases at J; junction bases unmatched: 3. Here the CDR3 reads CACDTVGDHDKLIF. The DNA for the CDR3 is TGTGCCTGTGACACCGTGGGGGATCACGATAAACTCATCTTT.

This clone counts as large. Other DNA sequences in this specimen translate into the identical CDR3. The genes are TRDV1 and TRDJ1, with TRDD3 matching 9 bases. Trimming cost V 0 bases and J 1 base; bases outside gene matches: 24. Germline-derived CDR1 and CDR2 are TSWWSYY and QGS. This CDR3 spans 23 amino acids. The CDR3 coding sequence is TGTGCTCTTGGGGAACTCAGCCTTCCTTTTTGGGGGATATCCCAAAGGGGCACCGATAAACTCATCTTT. Translating it yields CALGELSLPFWGISQRGTDKLIF.

In its sample, this clone is medium-sized. The chain couples TRDV1 to TRDJ1, with 11 bases matching TRDD3. Looked up from germline, CDR1 is TSWWSYY and CDR2 is QGS. The V and J ends lost 6 bases and 2 bases, in that order; junction bases with no gene match: 23. The CDR3 loop spans 21 amino acids. CDR3 nucleotide sequence: TGTGCTCTTGGAAAATACCTTCCCCCGTACTGGGGGATAAGTTTAACCGATAAACTCATCTTT. It specifies CALGKYLPPYWGISLTDKLIF.

To note about this clone: It may be a read error: a sequence one base away is much more abundant. The chain has TRDV1 and TRDJ1; 9 positions match TRDD3. The CDR3 runs 16 residues. Germline V gives CDR1 TSWWSYY, CDR2 QGS. The CDR3 is CALGDNHGGYPDKPIF. For the CDR3, the DNA is TGTGCTCTTGGAGATAATCACGGGGGATACCCCGATAAACCCATCTTT.

This clone was counted only a few times. This sequence may be a read error, since a much larger clone differs from it by one base. This chain links TRAV29/DV5 with TRDJ1; 9 nucleotides align to TRDD3. This CDR3 spans 24 amino acids. Germline CDR1 and CDR2: NSMFDY and ISSIKDK. The CDR3 loop reads CAASALGTYSKVLGDRLSTDKLTF. For the CDR3, the DNA is TGTGCAGCAAGCGCGCTGGGTACCTACTCAAAAGTACTGGGGGACCGACTCAGCACCGATAAACTCACCTTT.

Turning to this clone: A far larger clone is off by one base, so a read error is likely. The V call is TRDV3, the J call TRDJ1; TRDD3 agrees at 7 bases. V lost 1 base and J lost 0; bases outside the gene matches: 23. This CDR3 comprises 20 residues. CDR1 is TVYSNPD and CDR2 is GDNSRS in the germline V gene (reference sequence). The CDR3 DNA is TGTGCCTTTAACCACCTTGTACTGGGGCCAAGGGGGAAGGACACCGATAAACTCATCTTT. It codes for CAFNHLVLGPRGKDTDKLIF.

This clone has more than one count but fewer than ten. One base separates it from a far larger clone, so it is likely a read error. The chain couples TRDV1 to TRDJ1; 12 bases are shared with TRDD3. CDR1 and CDR2 (germline): TSWWSYY, QGS. The CDR3 is 16 residues long. The J segment lost 7 bases and the V segment lost 4 bases, leaving 10 bases of the junction unmatched. The CDR3 DNA is TGTGCTCTTGGGGCTCGTGCTGGGGGATACGCAGGTAAACTCATCTTT. Its protein is CALGARAGGYAGKLIF.